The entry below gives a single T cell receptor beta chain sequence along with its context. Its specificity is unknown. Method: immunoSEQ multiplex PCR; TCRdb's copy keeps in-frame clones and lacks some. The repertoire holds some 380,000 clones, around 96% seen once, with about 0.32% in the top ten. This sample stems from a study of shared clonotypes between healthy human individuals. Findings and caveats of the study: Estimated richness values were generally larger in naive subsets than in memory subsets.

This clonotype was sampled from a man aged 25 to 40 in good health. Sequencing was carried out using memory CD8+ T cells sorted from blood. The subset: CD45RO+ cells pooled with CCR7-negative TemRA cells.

The CDR3 bases are TGTGCCAGTAGTATAGATCGGGGTACAGATACGCAGTATTTT. Amino acid sequence: CASSIDRGTDTQYF. The chain has TRBV19 and TRBJ2-3, with D possibly being TRBD2 (5 bases). V was clipped by 0 bases and J by 3 bases, with 7 bases between them. The germline CDR1 and CDR2 sequences are LNHDA and SQIVND (reference sequence). This CDR3 is built from 14 residues.